This T cell receptor beta chain was sequenced in a study of blood T cells in healthy people across ages. Whole-study results and caveats: It was not possible, with unsorted PBMCs, to conclusively compare naive and antigen-experienced cells. Donor CMV status, an unknown factor, possibly confounded changes in expanded clonotypes. Per-million-T-cell TCR beta diversity fell roughly linearly with age.

This clonotype has a count of ten or more. Its antigen is unknown. The use of a sample-barcoded 5' primer and a J-beta primer mix characterized a second PCR of roughly 6 to 11 cycles. TCRdb processed the 5' RACE reads anew with MiXCR; each CDR3 protein has one entry. The table includes around 800,000 distinct CDR3 sequences, 44% detected once. Germline V lookup: CDR1 SGHTA, CDR2 FQGNSA. The CDR3 runs 17 residues. V dropped 1 base and J dropped 0 bases, with 13 bases sitting between them. This receptor was identified in a man aged 55-75 years in good health. The source material was blood. The rearrangement joins TRBV7-2 to TRBJ2-1, with a tentative D call TRBD2 (5 bases). The CDR3 coding sequence is TGTGCCAGCAGCTTAGTCCGAGCGGCGCGCTCCTACAATGAGCAGTTCTTC. Protein product: CASSLVRAARSYNEQFF.